The next 15 T cell receptor beta chains were all read from a single sample in a study of shared clonotypes between healthy human individuals. Naivety among CD8 cells was defined by CD45RO negativity and positive CCR7 selection, thereby excluding terminally differentiated effector memory CD45RA+ cells. Here immunoSEQ multiplex PCR was the method, and the copy in TCRdb shows in-frame clones only, minus some. Of about 2 million clones listed, about 95% are singletons. Sequenced input: naive CD8+ T cells sorted from blood. The receptor set was obtained from a man younger than 30 in good health.

This chain uses TRBV7-6 with TRBJ2-7, with D hard to call. Trimming stripped 2 bases from V and 1 base from J, with 12 bases between. Germline V CDR1 and CDR2: SGHVS, FNYEAQ. The CDR3 is 15 residues long. CDR3 in DNA: TGTGCCAGCAGCTTACTGCAGGCGACATCCTACGAGCAGTACTTC. Amino acid sequence: CASSLLQATSYEQYF.

The gene calls are TRBV4-1 and TRBJ1-1; D unclear. With 3 bases removed from V and 1 base from J, the gap between germline ends came to 12 bases. Germline-derived CDR1 and CDR2 are MGHRA and YSYEKL. The CDR3 length is 15 residues. The CDR3 DNA is TGCGCCAGCAGCCACCCGCGGGGTCAGAACACTGAAGCTTTCTTT. It encodes CASSHPRGQNTEAFF.

V usage is TRBV5-1 and J usage is TRBJ2-1; 11 positions match TRBD2. Germline CDR1 SGHRS, CDR2 YFSETQ. The CDR3 spans 16 residues. V dropped 6 bases and J dropped 7; count of bases not matched to a gene: 12. The CDR3 loop is CASNLLAGGPSNEQFF. DNA for the CDR3: TGCGCCAGCAACCTCTTAGCGGGGGGGCCGAGTAATGAGCAGTTCTTC. Based on the CDR3 plus reference TRBV5-1 and TRBJ2-1, the full variable domain is KAGVTQTPRYLIKTRGQQVTLSCSPISGHRSVSWYQQTPGQGLQFLFEYFSETQRNKGNFPGRFSGRQFSNSRSEMNVSTLELGDSALYLCASNLLAGGPSNEQFFGPGTRLTVL.

This clone showed up just once. The J gene is TRBJ2-7, the V gene TRBV10-2, with D perhaps matching TRBD1 (5 bases). The CDR3 length is 12 residues. Trimming stripped 9 bases from V and 5 bases from J, with 14 bases between. Germline V CDR1 and CDR2: WSHSY, SAAADI. CDR3 residues: CASQGNSHEQYF. CDR3 nucleotide sequence: TGCGCCAGTCAGGGTAATTCCCACGAGCAGTACTTC.

This chain connects TRBV27 to TRBJ2-7; 11 bases fit TRBD2. Germline-derived CDR1 and CDR2 are MNHEY and SMNVEV (reference sequence). V was clipped by 5 bases and J by 5 bases; unmatched bases: 8. The CDR3 spans 15 residues. CDR3 sequence (DNA): TGTGCCAGCAGTGCAATAGCGGGAGGGCGGGACGAGCAGTACTTC. Its translation is CASSAIAGGRDEQYF.

This clone was found once. This chain uses TRBV14 with TRBJ2-7; 9 positions match TRBD1. Germline trimming cut 6 bases from V and 2 bases from J; bases unmatched to any gene: 5. The CDR3 is made up of 14 amino acids. In germline, CDR1 is SGHDN, CDR2 FVKESK. The CDR3 region has the DNA TGTGCCAGCAGTGGCGGGACAGGGACCTACGAGCAGTACTTC. Its translation: CASSGGTGTYEQYF.

In nucleotides, the CDR3 is TGCGCCAGCAGCCCCGATTGGGGGCTGAACACTGAAGCTTTCTTT. Protein: CASSPDWGLNTEAFF. The genes are TRBV4-1 and TRBJ1-1, with D maybe TRBD1 (6 bases). V was cut by 4 bases and J by 0 bases, with 12 bases left in between. The CDR3 runs 15 residues. Germline V gene lookup returns CDR1 MGHRA and CDR2 YSYEKL.

This chain joins TRBV19 and TRBJ1-5, with D tentatively TRBD1 (5 bases). The germline V and J ends were trimmed by 2 bases and 7 bases, with 9 bases remaining between them. Germline assignment: CDR1 LNHDA and CDR2 SQIVND (reference sequence). CDR3 length: 13 residues. The DNA of the CDR3 is TGTGCCAGTAGTATACAAGGGACGCAGCCCCAGCATTTT. Translating it yields CASSIQGTQPQHF.

The gene calls are TRBV5-4 and TRBJ2-1, with 8 bases identical to TRBD2. This CDR3 spans 16 amino acids. Unmatched junction bases numbered 9, after V lost 4 bases and J lost 3 bases. Germline assignment: CDR1 SGHNT and CDR2 YYREEE (reference sequence). In DNA, the CDR3 is TGTGCCAGCAGCCCCGGGGGGGGCGCGGACTACAATGAGCAGTTCTTC. It yields the protein CASSPGGGADYNEQFF.

This clone has just one count. The chain couples TRBV9 to TRBJ2-7; 9 bases agree with TRBD1. Germline V gives CDR1 SGDLS, CDR2 YYNGEE. The CDR3 covers 16 residues. V shed 3 bases, J shed 2 bases, and the junction held 9 bases outside the gene matches. The CDR3 here is CASSGSQGQGPYEQYF. The CDR3 nucleotides read TGTGCCAGCAGCGGCAGTCAGGGACAGGGACCCTACGAGCAGTACTTC.

J is TRBJ2-7 and V is TRBV4-1; TRBD1 might be the D (5 bases). V lost 2 bases and J lost 2, with 16 bases in between. CDR1 is MGHRA and CDR2 is YSYEKL in the germline V gene. The CDR3 totals 16 residues. Written as DNA, the CDR3 is TGCGCCAGCAGCCAAATTCTCTCAGGGCAGGCCTACGAGCAGTACTTC. Protein product: CASSQILSGQAYEQYF.

The rearrangement links TRBV25-1 to TRBJ2-7, with D perhaps matching TRBD1 (6 bases). Germline CDR1 MGHDK, CDR2 SYGVNS. The CDR3 is 11 residues long. Trimming pared 4 bases from V and 6 bases from J, leaving 7 bases between. The CDR3 bases are TGTGCCAGCAGTGTAGGGGGCGAGCAGTACTTC. Residues: CASSVGGEQYF.

This clone was counted a single time. The chain links TRBV10-2 to TRBJ2-7, with D uncertain. The V end lost 0 bases, the J end lost 1 base, and 7 bases lay between the germline ends. Germline CDR1 and CDR2: WSHSY and SAAADI. This CDR3 contains 14 residues. The CDR3 nucleotides are TGCGCCAGCAGTGAGTCGAGGCAGTCCTACGAGCAGTACTTC. Translation: CASSESRQSYEQYF.

The chain links TRBV7-2 to TRBJ2-3; either TRBD1 or TRBD2 may supply D (5 bases each). In germline, CDR1 is SGHTA, CDR2 FQGNSA. The CDR3 runs to 17 residues. Trimming cost V 1 base and J 4 bases, with 18 bases left between them. The CDR3 DNA sequence: TGTGCCAGCAGCTTAGTTGGGGGAGACAGCATCTCAGATACGCAGTATTTT. This gives the protein CASSLVGGDSISDTQYF.

The chain is built from TRBV7-9 and TRBJ1-2, with a possible D match to TRBD1 (5 bases). The CDR3 contains 13 residues. Germline CDR1 is SEHNR and CDR2 is FQNEAQ (reference sequence). V lost 3 bases and J lost 5, with 10 bases in between. CDR3 nucleotide sequence: TGTGCCAGCAGCTTTGTGACAGAGTATGGCTACACCTTC. As protein: CASSFVTEYGYTF.